A single sample gave rise to the 20 T cell receptor beta chains below, sequenced in a study of beta chain features in type 1 diabetes. Isolated RNA was reverse transcribed in full, so expressed TCRB transcripts were sequenced. TCRdb keeps only in-frame clones here, not all; method: immunoSEQ multiplex PCR. The sample carries over 120,000 clones, about 9.2% recorded once. Material: central memory CD4+ T cells from blood. The receptors here all came from a man between 18 and 29 years old in good health.

The chain combines TRBV9 with TRBJ2-5, with D tentatively TRBD2 (5 bases). Germline values: CDR1 SGDLS, CDR2 YYNGEE. Trimming removed 3 bases at V and 1 base at J, with 10 bases between. This CDR3 is built from 14 residues. CDR3 DNA: TGTGCCAGCAGCGCCCGAGGGTCCCAAGAGACCCAGTACTTC. Translation gives CASSARGSQETQYF. Full variable domain (remainder filled in from reference TRBV9 and TRBJ2-5): DSGVTQTPKHLITATGQRVTLRCSPRSGDLSVYWYQQSLDQGLQFLIQYYNGEERAKGNILERFSAQQFPDLHSELNLSSLELGDSALYFCASSARGSQETQYFGPGTRLLVL.

In this sample, this clone turned up a few times. J is TRBJ1-5 and V is TRBV27; TRBD1 is a possible D gene (5 bases). V was trimmed by 7 bases and J by 4 bases, leaving 17 bases between them. The CDR3 is 15 amino acids. The germline gives CDR1 MNHEY, CDR2 SMNVEV (reference sequence). The CDR3 here is CASMSGSGGNQPQHF. The CDR3 DNA follows: TGTGCCAGCATGAGCGGGTCGGGGGGGAATCAGCCCCAGCATTTT.

This clone was recorded a few times. J is TRBJ1-1 and V is TRBV20-1; D might be TRBD1 (6 bases). V was trimmed by 6 bases and J by 1 base, leaving 6 bases between them. This CDR3 spans 11 amino acids. Looked up from germline, CDR1 is DFQATT and CDR2 is SNEGSKA (reference sequence). For the CDR3, the DNA is TGCAGTGCGACAGGGAACACTGAAGCTTTCTTT. Its translation: CSATGNTEAFF.

This clone has a handful of counts. The V gene is TRBV30, the J gene TRBJ1-4; TRBD1 matches 7 bases. V was pared by 3 bases and J by 11 bases, with 6 bases of the junction left unmatched. The CDR3 totals 12 residues. Germline V gene lookup returns CDR1 GTSNPN and CDR2 SVGIG (reference sequence). CDR3 nucleotides: TGTGCCTGGAGCCCAGAGGGACAGAAACTGTTTTTT. Its protein is CAWSPEGQKLFF.

The chain has TRBV27 and TRBJ1-6, with D perhaps matching TRBD1 (5 bases). Germline-derived CDR1 and CDR2 are MNHEY and SMNVEV (reference sequence). The V and J ends lost 5 bases and 4 bases respectively, with 9 bases between them. This CDR3 spans 14 amino acids. CDR3 DNA: TGTGCCAGCAGTCTTGACAGTTATAATTCACCCCTCCACTTT. Its translation: CASSLDSYNSPLHF.

The chain employs TRBV5-1 and TRBJ2-2; 7 bases agree with TRBD1. This CDR3 is built from 14 residues. Germline V gene sequence: CDR1 SGHRS, CDR2 YFSETQ. Unmatched junction bases numbered 6, after V lost 5 bases and J lost 5 bases. CDR3 sequence (DNA): TGCGCCAGCAGTTATAACAGGGGAACCGGGGAGCTGTTTTTT. This translates into CASSYNRGTGELFF. Complete variable domain (other parts from reference TRBV5-1 and TRBJ2-2): KAGVTQTPRYLIKTRGQQVTLSCSPISGHRSVSWYQQTPGQGLQFLFEYFSETQRNKGNFPGRFSGRQFSNSRSEMNVSTLELGDSALYLCASSYNRGTGELFFGEGSRLTVL.

This clone has just a few counts. This rearrangement joins TRBV11-2 to TRBJ2-1; no definite D call. From germline, CDR1 is SGHAT and CDR2 FQNNGV. Trimming cost V 1 base and J 4 bases, with 14 bases left between them. This CDR3 comprises 16 residues. The DNA of the CDR3 is TGTGCCAGCAGCTTAGGATCAGGAAAACGTTACAATGAGCAGTTCTTC. Translation: CASSLGSGKRYNEQFF.

The V gene is TRBV7-2, the J gene TRBJ2-7, with TRBD1 matching over 9 bases. Looked up from germline, CDR1 is SGHTA and CDR2 is FQGNSA. V was pared by 5 bases and J by 7 bases, with 6 bases of the junction left unmatched. This CDR3 has 13 residues. CDR3 residues: CASSRTGTGEQYF. CDR3 in DNA: TGTGCCAGCAGCCGAACCGGGACAGGGGAGCAGTACTTC.

The V gene is TRBV7-2, the J gene TRBJ2-5; 8 bases fit TRBD1. The CDR3 spans 15 residues. V lost 5 bases, J lost 5 bases, and 10 bases stayed unmatched. The germline CDR1 and CDR2 sequences are SGHTA and FQGNSA. CDR3 DNA sequence: TGTGCCAGCAGCCCCCCAGGGGGCTTACGGGAGACCCAGTACTTC. Encoded protein: CASSPPGGLRETQYF.

There are a few counts of this clone. The chain is built from TRBV6-5 and TRBJ2-7; TRBD2 is a possible D gene (5 bases). V dropped 4 bases and J dropped 6 bases, with 13 bases sitting between them. Germline values: CDR1 MNHEY, CDR2 SVGAGI. This CDR3 is 13 amino acids long. Here the CDR3 DNA reads TGTGCCAGCAGTTCCGACGGACTCCCCGAGCAGTACTTC. This sequence encodes CASSSDGLPEQYF.

The chain couples TRBV11-1 to TRBJ2-3; D possibly corresponds to TRBD1 (6 bases). The CDR3 sequence is 13 residues long. The germline gives CDR1 SGHAT, CDR2 FQDESV (reference sequence). Trimming removed 1 base from V and 4 bases from J, with 6 bases in between. CDR3 loop: CASSLGTADTQYF. The CDR3 region has the DNA TGTGCCAGCAGCTTAGGGACAGCAGATACGCAGTATTTT.

This clone has only a few counts. The chain links TRBV7-2 to TRBJ1-2, with TRBD1 identical over 7 bases. The V segment lost 4 bases and the J segment 2 bases; nucleotides outside the gene matches: 7. The CDR3 is 15 residues long. CDR1 SGHTA and CDR2 FQGNSA come from the germline V gene. DNA for the CDR3: TGTGCCAGCAGCTCCTTCGGGACAGAAAACTATGGCTACACCTTC. This codes for CASSSFGTENYGYTF. Full variable domain (outside the CDR3, taken from reference TRBV7-2 and TRBJ1-2): GAGVSQSPSNKVTEKGKDVELRCDPISGHTALYWYRQSLGQGLEFLIYFQGNSAPDKSGLPSDRFSAERTGGSVSTLTIQRTQQEDSAVYLCASSSFGTENYGYTFGSGTRLTVV.

The chain combines TRBV29-1 with TRBJ1-2; D is unresolved. Trimming pared 3 bases from V and 7 bases from J, leaving 6 bases between. Germline lookup yields CDR1 SQVTM and CDR2 ANQGSEA. The CDR3 length is 10 residues. CDR3 region: CSVDYSGYTF. CDR3 DNA: TGCAGCGTTGACTACTCTGGCTACACCTTC. The whole variable domain, remainder taken from reference TRBV29-1 and TRBJ1-2, is SAVISQKPSRDICQRGTSLTIQCQVDSQVTMMFWYRQQPGQSLTLIATANQGSEATYESGFVIDKFPISRPNLTFSTLTVSNMSPEDSSIYLCSVDYSGYTFGSGTRLTVV.

Only a few counts were recorded for this clone. The CDR3 DNA reads TGTGCCAGCAGTCGATTATCGGGGTCAGGGGCCAGTTTAGAGACCCAGTACTTC. It codes for CASSRLSGSGASLETQYF. The chain uses TRBV25-1 and TRBJ2-5; D may be TRBD1 (6 bases). This CDR3 is built from 18 residues. Germline assignment: CDR1 MGHDK and CDR2 SYGVNS. V lost 5 bases, J lost 4 bases, and 26 bases lay in between.

The chain uses TRBV10-1 and TRBJ2-3; weak D call: TRBD2 (6 bases). Germline V CDR1 and CDR2: WNHNN, SYGVQD (reference sequence). This CDR3 contains 13 residues. V lost 2 bases and J lost 3, with 6 bases in between. The CDR3 protein is CASSEGGTDTQYF. The CDR3, as DNA: TGCGCCAGCAGTGAGGGGGGGACAGATACGCAGTATTTT.

The chain carries TRBV5-1 and TRBJ1-1; a possible D gene is TRBD1 (6 bases). Trimming removed 4 bases from V and 4 bases from J, with 14 bases in between. CDR1 and CDR2 from the germline V gene are SGHRS and YFSETQ. The CDR3 is 14 residues long. The CDR3 loop is CASSRQGTGTEAFF. The CDR3 DNA reads as TGCGCCAGCAGCCGTCAGGGGACCGGCACTGAAGCTTTCTTT. Looking up the rest from reference TRBV5-1 and TRBJ1-1 gives the full variable domain: KAGVTQTPRYLIKTRGQQVTLSCSPISGHRSVSWYQQTPGQGLQFLFEYFSETQRNKGNFPGRFSGRQFSNSRSEMNVSTLELGDSALYLCASSRQGTGTEAFFGQGTRLTVV.

This chain uses TRBV15 with TRBJ2-5; possible D gene TRBD2, 7 bases. V lost 0 bases, J lost 4 bases, and 15 bases lay in between. The CDR3 is made up of 16 amino acids. Germline values: CDR1 LNHNV, CDR2 YYDKDF (reference sequence). This CDR3 reads CATSREFGGLRETQYF. For the CDR3, the DNA is TGTGCCACCAGCAGAGAATTCGGGGGGCTTAGAGAGACCCAGTACTTC.

This clone has just a few counts. Here the CDR3 DNA reads TGTGCCAGCAGTACTCCGGGACAAGCCTATGGCTACACCTTC. Translated: CASSTPGQAYGYTF. The rearrangement links TRBV6-5 to TRBJ1-2; D is perhaps TRBD1 (6 bases). Trimming cost V 5 bases and J 4 bases, with 14 bases left between them. Germline V gives CDR1 MNHEY, CDR2 SVGAGI. CDR3 length: 14 amino acids.

Regarding this clone: Mismatch with germline at one junction end may stem from a read error. The chain has TRBV19 and TRBJ2-3; 7 nucleotides align to TRBD2. CDR1 and CDR2 (germline): LNHDA, SQIVND (reference sequence). This CDR3 has 16 amino acids. For the CDR3, the DNA is TGTGCCAGTACTCCTAATCCGGGGGGTTCCACATATACGCAGTATTTT. Its protein product is CASTPNPGGSTYTQYF.

The chain carries TRBV14 and TRBJ1-1; 9 bases map to TRBD1. Trimming removed 5 bases from V and 4 bases from J; junction bases left unmatched: 11. The CDR3 is 16 amino acids. Looked up from germline, CDR1 is SGHDN and CDR2 is FVKESK. CDR3 nucleotides: TGTGCCAGCAGCAGACGACAGGGGGGTATGAGCACTGAAGCTTTCTTT. Protein product: CASSRRQGGMSTEAFF.